Below, 18 T cell receptor beta chains from the same sample are listed, as sequenced in a study of STAT5B mutations in CD4+ large granular lymphocyte leukemia. The assay was immunoSEQ multiplex PCR, and TCRdb's table has in-frame clones only and misses some. The top ten hold 0.3% to 0.45% of the sample, which has some 51,000 clones, roughly four fifths seen once. Specimen: CD4+ T cells from blood buffy coats. The receptors originated from a human donor in good health.

This clone was recorded a few times. The rearrangement links TRBV6-1 to TRBJ2-5, with D unclear. The CDR3 contains 13 residues. In germline, CDR1 is MNHNS, CDR2 SASEGT. V lost 2 bases and J lost 5, with 9 bases in between. CDR3 nucleotide sequence: TGTGCCAGCAGTGAAACGGTCCGGGAGACCCAGTACTTC. It translates to CASSETVRETQYF.

V is TRBV6-5 and J is TRBJ2-5; 8 nucleotides align to TRBD1. The CDR3 is 12 amino acids. Trimming removed 8 bases from V and 1 base from J; junction bases left unmatched: 0. Germline loops: CDR1 MNHEY, CDR2 SVGAGI. This CDR3 is CASDRGQETQYF. In nucleotides, the CDR3 is TGTGCCAGCGACAGGGGCCAAGAGACCCAGTACTTC.

The V and J genes are TRBV29-1 and TRBJ2-6, with D uncertain. V shed 3 bases and J shed 2 bases, with 11 bases lying between them. Germline V gene data show CDR1 as SQVTM and CDR2 as ANQGSEA. This CDR3 has 15 residues. CDR3 loop: CSVDLGLAGANVLTF. CDR3 sequence (DNA): TGCAGCGTTGATCTGGGCTTGGCTGGGGCCAACGTCCTGACTTTC. Drawing the rest from reference TRBV29-1 and TRBJ2-6, the complete variable domain is SAVISQKPSRDICQRGTSLTIQCQVDSQVTMMFWYRQQPGQSLTLIATANQGSEATYESGFVIDKFPISRPNLTFSTLTVSNMSPEDSSIYLCSVDLGLAGANVLTFGAGSRLTVL.

The rearrangement links TRBV4-1 to TRBJ2-1; possibly TRBD2 for D (6 bases). Germline V gives CDR1 MGHRA, CDR2 YSYEKL. Trimming pared 3 bases from V and 5 bases from J, leaving 20 bases between. CDR3 size: 17 residues. For the CDR3, the DNA is TGCGCCAGCAGCCATCATCTAGCGAGGGGAGGCAACAATGAGCAGTTCTTC. This gives the protein CASSHHLARGGNNEQFF.

For this clone: Other DNA sequences in this specimen translate into the identical CDR3. This chain uses TRBV9 with TRBJ2-5; TRBD2 is a possible D gene (6 bases). Germline V lookup: CDR1 SGDLS, CDR2 YYNGEE. This CDR3 is built from 13 residues. V lost 2 bases and J 2 bases, leaving 7 bases between the germline ends. CDR3 amino acids: CASSVRGQETQYF. In DNA, the CDR3 is TGTGCCAGCAGCGTCCGGGGGCAAGAGACCCAGTACTTC.

This clone was recorded once. The chain carries TRBV7-6 and TRBJ2-1, with 9 bases fitting TRBD1. Germline CDR1 and CDR2: SGHVS and FNYEAQ. Unmatched junction bases numbered 4, after V lost 1 base and J lost 3 bases. CDR3 length: 16 amino acids. The CDR3 sequence is CASSLEKTGGYNEQFF. The CDR3 DNA reads TGTGCCAGCAGCTTAGAAAAGACAGGGGGCTACAATGAGCAGTTCTTC.

The chain couples TRBV2 to TRBJ1-6, with D maybe TRBD1 (5 bases). Germline CDR1 is SNHLY and CDR2 is FYNNEI. The CDR3 sequence is 12 residues long. V was shortened by 2 bases and J by 11 bases, with 7 bases between the two germline ends. CDR3 in amino acids: CASSERQPPLHF. DNA of the CDR3: TGTGCCAGCAGTGAAAGACAGCCACCCCTCCACTTT.

V usage is TRBV5-1 and J usage is TRBJ2-1; D is perhaps TRBD1 or TRBD2 (5 bases each). Trimming stripped 0 bases from V and 10 bases from J, with 11 bases between. The CDR3 sequence is 13 residues long. Germline V CDR1 and CDR2: SGHRS, YFSETQ. This CDR3 reads CASSLGGVEEQFF. For the CDR3, the DNA is TGCGCCAGCAGCTTGGGAGGGGTTGAGGAGCAGTTCTTC.

The V gene is TRBV19, the J gene TRBJ2-3; a possible D gene is TRBD2 (5 bases). Trimming cost V 3 bases and J 3 bases, with 13 bases left between them. Germline lookup yields CDR1 LNHDA and CDR2 SQIVND (reference sequence). CDR3 length: 15 amino acids. The CDR3 bases are TGTGCCAGTAGTATCCGGACTGGTCGGACAGATACGCAGTATTTT. It codes for CASSIRTGRTDTQYF.

The genes are TRBV11-3 and TRBJ1-2; no reliable D call. The CDR3 runs 11 residues. The germline CDR1 and CDR2 sequences are SGHNT and YENEEA. V lost 4 bases and J lost 4, with 4 bases in between. CDR3 nucleotides: TGTGCCAGCAGCTCCAGCTATGGCTACACCTTC. Translating gives CASSSSYGYTF.

The chain combines TRBV7-3 with TRBJ2-7; no firm D call. V lost 6 bases to trimming and J lost 2 bases, with 17 bases between them. CDR1 is SGHTA and CDR2 is FQGTGA in the germline V gene. This CDR3 region has 15 residues. Written as DNA, the CDR3 is TGTGCCAGCAGTCTCTTCACAGCTCTCCCCTACGAGCAGTACTTC. Its protein product is CASSLFTALPYEQYF.

This sequence joins TRBV2 and TRBJ1-4; TRBD1 matches 9 bases. V lost 6 bases and J lost 12; bases outside the gene matches: 5. The CDR3 length is 12 residues. Germline-derived CDR1 and CDR2 are SNHLY and FYNNEI. The CDR3 DNA sequence: TGTGCCAGCAGCTCGGGACAGGGTGAACTGTTTTTT. As protein: CASSSGQGELFF.

In this sample, this clone turned up a few times. The V call is TRBV30, the J call TRBJ1-5; D not resolved. The CDR3 extends over 13 amino acids. The germline gives CDR1 GTSNPN, CDR2 SVGIG (reference sequence). The V gene lost 3 bases and the J gene lost 3 bases, with 9 bases spanning the gap. The CDR3 here is CAWRGGSNQPQHF. The CDR3 coding sequence is TGTGCCTGGAGGGGAGGCTCCAATCAGCCCCAGCATTTT.

V is TRBV7-3 and J is TRBJ1-1; 7 nucleotides line up with TRBD1. The trim removed 2 bases at V and 5 bases at J, leaving 8 bases unmatched. The length of the CDR3 is 15 residues. CDR1 and CDR2 from the germline V gene are SGHTA and FQGTGA. CDR3 protein: CASSLLPRGQTEAFF. For the CDR3, the DNA is TGTGCCAGCAGCTTACTGCCAAGGGGGCAAACTGAAGCTTTCTTT.

This sequence joins TRBV11-3 and TRBJ1-1, with D possibly matching TRBD1 (6 bases). Trimming cost V 5 bases and J 2 bases, with 12 bases left between them. Germline loops: CDR1 SGHNT, CDR2 YENEEA. This CDR3 region has 14 residues. The CDR3 here is CASSGGALNTEAFF. CDR3 in DNA: TGTGCCAGCAGCGGGGGGGCTCTTAACACTGAAGCTTTCTTT.

This chain uses TRBV19 with TRBJ2-7; 7 nucleotides match TRBD2. The CDR3 totals 17 residues. Trimming at V came to 3 bases and at J to 0 bases, leaving 11 bases not matched to a gene. The V gene's germline CDR1 is LNHDA and CDR2 SQIVND (reference sequence). The CDR3 loop is CASSILSSGTLSYEQYF. The CDR3 region has the DNA TGTGCCAGTAGTATCCTGTCTAGCGGCACCCTCTCCTACGAGCAGTACTTC. Based on the CDR3 plus reference TRBV19 and TRBJ2-7, the full variable domain is DGGITQSPKYLFRKEGQNVTLSCEQNLNHDAMYWYRQDPGQGLRLIYYSQIVNDFQKGDIAEGYSVSREKKESFPLTVTSAQKNPTAFYLCASSILSSGTLSYEQYFGPGTRLTVT.

This sequence joins TRBV13 and TRBJ2-1, with 8 bases matching TRBD2. V trimming: 4 bases; J trimming: 6 bases; junction bases outside the gene matches: 8. The CDR3 runs 15 residues. The V gene's germline CDR1 is PRHDT and CDR2 FYEKMQ (reference sequence). The DNA for the CDR3 is TGTGCCAGCAGCTCCCGGACTAGCCCGGCCAATGAGCAGTTCTTC. Protein sequence: CASSSRTSPANEQFF.

V usage is TRBV19 and J usage is TRBJ2-3, with TRBD2 matching over 11 bases. The J segment lost 2 bases and the V segment lost 2 bases, leaving 3 bases of the junction unmatched. Per the germline V gene, CDR1 is LNHDA and CDR2 is SQIVND (reference sequence). The CDR3 is 16 residues long. The CDR3 nucleotides read TGTGCCAGTAGTATAACTAGCGGGGGCCCCACAGATACGCAGTATTTT. This sequence encodes CASSITSGGPTDTQYF. The whole variable domain, remainder taken from reference TRBV19 and TRBJ2-3, is DGGITQSPKYLFRKEGQNVTLSCEQNLNHDAMYWYRQDPGQGLRLIYYSQIVNDFQKGDIAEGYSVSREKKESFPLTVTSAQKNPTAFYLCASSITSGGPTDTQYFGPGTRLTVL.